This T cell receptor beta chain stems from a study of identical twins. General study points: Insertion counts were lower in abundant cord blood beta clonotypes, a trend that memory repertoires did not show. Weaker excess sharing between twins was seen in beta out-of-frame sequences.

Template switching introduced a universal primer site, and the cDNA bore unique molecular identifiers. TCRdb analysed the 5' RACE reads with MiXCR anew, one entry per CDR3 protein. Counted here are 690,000 or so distinct CDR3 sequences, around 8.6% occurring once; the ten biggest clones make up approximately 0.89%. All donors were healthy Caucasians. This clonotype came up many times. Its antigen is not known. The CDR3 runs to 12 residues. The V gene lost 10 bases and the J gene lost 1 base, with 9 bases spanning the gap. Germline lookup yields CDR1 MNHNS and CDR2 SASEGT. These same records also appear under a second study, on yellow fever vaccine responses in identical twins.

What was sequenced was PBMCs. The sequence derives from a woman under 30 in good health. The chain employs TRBV6-1 and TRBJ2-3; no definite D call. CDR3 residues: CATKDGTDTQYF. CDR3 sequence (DNA): TGTGCCACCAAGGACGGCACAGATACGCAGTATTTT.